The rows below give T cell receptor beta chains drawn from one sample of a study of CD8+ T cells in alopecia areata. Sequencing used immunoSEQ multiplex PCR; TCRdb keeps in-frame clones, though not all of them. This repertoire shows approximately 170,000 clones, approximately 60% found once; its top ten account for 0.65% to 0.7%. Sequenced material: CD4+ T cells sorted from blood, taken at week 4, from a patient treated with tofacitinib. All receptors come from a human donor with alopecia areata. Both conserved end residues are part of each CDR3. D genes are given only for firm matches. Size is omitted from some rows. Given values are once, few, many or a class for expanded clones.

TRBV7-2	TRBD1	.	TRBJ2-1	TGTGCCAGCAGCTATCGGACAGGGGCCTACAATGAGCAGTTCTTC	CASSYRTGAYNEQFF
TRBV5-4	.	.	TRBJ2-1	TGTGCCAGCAGCTTCGGGCCCCGGCAGTTCTTC	CASSFGPRQFF
TRBV2	TRBD1	.	TRBJ2-5	TGTGCCAGCAACGGACAGGCGAGGGTCCAAGAGACCCAGTACTTC	CASNGQARVQETQYF
TRBV2	.	.	TRBJ2-1	TGTGCCAGCAGTGAAGATATGAGCTCCTACAATGAGCAGTTCTTC	CASSEDMSSYNEQFF
TRBV29-1	.	.	TRBJ1-1	TGCAGCGTCTCACAGGGTGGCACTGAAGCTTTCTTT	CSVSQGGTEAFF
TRBV30	.	.	TRBJ1-5	TGTGCCTGGGGGCAGTTCAATCAGCCCCAGCATTTT	CAWGQFNQPQHF
TRBV29-1	.	.	TRBJ2-2	TGCAGCGTTGATTTCCCTACGGACACCGGGGAGCTGTTTTTT	CSVDFPTDTGELFF
TRBV29-1	.	.	TRBJ2-7	TGCAGCGGAGCCAGCTCCTACGAGCAGTACTTC	CSGASSYEQYF
TRBV29-1	.	.	TRBJ2-1	TGCAGCGTTACTCCAGGGAGTATCCGGAACAATGAGCAGTTCTTC	CSVTPGSIRNNEQFF
TRBV5-4	.	few	TRBJ2-3	TGTGCCAGCAGCCCGGCCGAGGTAGCCCCGGATACGCAGTATTTT	CASSPAEVAPDTQYF
TRBV7-8	.	.	TRBJ2-1	TGTGCCAGCAGCACACTGTCGGTAGCGGAGCAGTTCTTC	CASSTLSVAEQFF
TRBV5-1	.	.	TRBJ2-5	TGCGCCAGCAACACAGGGAGGCGTGAGACCCAGTACTTC	CASNTGRRETQYF
TRBV14	.	.	TRBJ2-7	TGTGCCAGCAGCAAGGTACCTCCCCCGTACTTC	CASSKVPPPYF
TRBV6-6	.	.	TRBJ2-7	TGTGCCAGCAGCGGGGCAGGAGGCAACGAGCAGTACTTC	CASSGAGGNEQYF
TRBV5-6	.	.	TRBJ2-5	TGTGCCAGCAGCTTGGGGGTGCTAGAGACCCAGTACTTC	CASSLGVLETQYF
TRBV7-2	TRBD2	.	TRBJ2-3	TGTGCCAGCAGCCCGCTCTGGCGGGAGGGCCTTCGCACAGATACGCAGTATTTT	CASSPLWREGLRTDTQYF
TRBV6-1	.	few	TRBJ2-1	TGTGCCAGCAGTGACCTTGGGGGCAGGTCCTACAATGAGCAGTTCTTC	CASSDLGGRSYNEQFF
TRBV11-2	TRBD1	.	TRBJ2-6	TGTGCCAGCAGCTCACCGGGACAGGGCTTTTCTGGGGCCAACGTCCTGACTTTC	CASSSPGQGFSGANVLTF
TRBV29-1	.	few	TRBJ2-1	TGCAGCGCGTGGGGGTCGGGGGTTAACAATGAGCAGTTCTTC	CSAWGSGVNNEQFF
TRBV7-9	.	.	TRBJ1-2	TGTGCCAGCAGCTTAGAAGGGGTTCACTACACCTTC	CASSLEGVHYTF
TRBV29-1	.	.	TRBJ2-5	TGCAGCGTTGCGGACAGCGCCGAGACCCCCCCCCAGTACTTC	CSVADSAETPPQYF
TRBV2	TRBD2	few	TRBJ2-7	TGTGCCAGCACAGCTAGCGGGTCAACCTACGAGCAGTACTTC	CASTASGSTYEQYF
TRBV23-1	TRBD2	.	TRBJ2-7	TGCGCCAGCAGTCAATCAATCGAGACTAGCGGGAGAGGCGAGCAGTACTTC	CASSQSIETSGRGEQYF